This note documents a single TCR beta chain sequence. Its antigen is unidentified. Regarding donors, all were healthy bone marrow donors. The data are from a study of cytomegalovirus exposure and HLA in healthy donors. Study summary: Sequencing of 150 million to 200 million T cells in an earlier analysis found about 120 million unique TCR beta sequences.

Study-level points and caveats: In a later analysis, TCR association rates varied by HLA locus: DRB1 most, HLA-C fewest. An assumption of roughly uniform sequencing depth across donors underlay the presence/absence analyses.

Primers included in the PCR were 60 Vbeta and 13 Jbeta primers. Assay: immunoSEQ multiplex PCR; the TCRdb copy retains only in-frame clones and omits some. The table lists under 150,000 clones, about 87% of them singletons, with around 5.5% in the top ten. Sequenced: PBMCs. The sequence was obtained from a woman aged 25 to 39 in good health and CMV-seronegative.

Here the CDR3 reads CASSQEAGQGSGYTF. In nucleotides, the CDR3 is TGTGCCAGCAGCCAAGAGGCAGGACAAGGCTCGGGCTACACCTTC. V gene TRBV4-2 combines with J gene TRBJ1-2; TRBD1 might be the D (5 bases). The V gene lost 0 bases and the J gene lost 8 bases, with 16 bases spanning the gap. Germline CDR1 and CDR2: LGHNA and YNFKEQ. The CDR3 extends over 15 amino acids.